This T cell receptor beta chain came from a study of T cell responses to AZD1222 COVID-19 vaccine. The study, taken as a whole, reports: Vaccination with two AZD1222 doses was followed by a rise in Spike-specific TCR breadth and depth. Clonal diversity may have been underestimated in mostly white British donors.

This CDR3 spans 14 amino acids. After removal of 0 bases from V and 8 bases from J, the junction contained 3 bases not matched to a gene. CDR1 is LGHNA and CDR2 is YSLEER in the germline V gene. This clone appeared a single time. Its antigen is not identified. This table comes from immunoSEQ multiplex PCR, and its TCRdb copy is limited to in-frame clones, with some not included. The table has 60,000 to 80,000 clones, 60% to 85% seen once; the top ten hold about 50%. The sequence derives from an adult who received the AZD1222 COVID-19 vaccine. V is TRBV4-3 and J is TRBJ2-1; 8 positions match TRBD2. This specimen consisted of peripheral blood, obtained 28 days after the second AZD1222 dose. DNA for the CDR3: TGCGCCAGCAGCCAAGAGGCTAGCGGGTATGAGCAGTTCTTC. Protein product: CASSQEASGYEQFF.